This T cell receptor (beta chain) was sequenced for a study of blood T cell repertoires in COVID-19. Study information: The United States, Italy and Spain provided the acute and convalescent COVID-19 samples. The cDNA or gDNA used as material had been derived from T cells, B-cell-depleted T cells, or PBMCs.

Germline values: CDR1 SGHNT, CDR2 YYREEE (reference sequence). The CDR3 is 15 residues long. The ends were cut back, 0 bases at V and 6 bases at J, with 15 bases in the middle. In the authors' methods: How many nucleated cells were present was estimated from reference gene primer amplification. Method: immunoSEQ multiplex PCR; TCRdb's copy keeps in-frame clones and lacks some. That table gives V, J and clone size, and the DNA gave D and trimming. The sample consists of 50,000 to 55,000 clones, about 83% of them appearing once. The chain uses TRBV5-4 and TRBJ1-2, with no clear D. Sequences were obtained from peripheral blood. The TCR originated in an elderly woman with acute or convalescent COVID-19. The CDR3 here is CASSLERGTLDGYTF. The CDR3 DNA follows: TGTGCCAGCAGCTTGGAGCGGGGAACCCTCGATGGCTACACCTTC.